The present entry profiles one T cell receptor (beta chain) with its context. The data belong to a study of blood T cell repertoires in COVID-19. Background on the study: The United States, Italy and Spain were the sources of the acute and convalescent COVID-19 samples. Sample material is recorded as cDNA or gDNA derived from T cells, B-cell-depleted T cells, or PBMCs.

Original handling: Estimated nucleated cell counts came from reference gene primer amplification. Profiled with immunoSEQ multiplex PCR; TCRdb holds only in-frame clones, not every one. That table gives V, J and clone size, and the DNA gave D and trimming. Of 55,000 to 75,000 clones listed, roughly 86% are singletons. Germline V gene sequence: CDR1 LGHNA, CDR2 YNFKEQ. The CDR3 has 15 amino acids. J lost 1 base, V lost 0 bases, and 0 bases had no gene match. Sequencing used peripheral blood. This TCR was sampled from a human donor with active COVID-19. The donor label of this sample is uncertain. The genes are TRBV4-2 and TRBJ2-5; 9 bases line up with TRBD2. CDR3 sequence (DNA): TGTGCCAGCAGCCAAGAGCGGGGGGGCCAAGAGACCCAGTACTTC. Translating gives CASSQERGGQETQYF.